What follows are 28 T cell receptor beta chains derived from one specimen sequenced in a study of tumor-infiltrating lymphocytes in localized non-small cell lung cancer. Profiling relied on immunoSEQ multiplex PCR, and the TCRdb table lists in-frame clones only, not all of them. This sample has 24,000 or so clones; less than 70% occur once, and the top ten carry under 15%. Sequenced: lung tumor tissue. These receptors were collected from a human donor with non-small cell lung cancer.

The gene calls are TRBV28 and TRBJ2-3, with no clear D. There are 13 residues in the CDR3. Per germline, CDR1 MDHEN and CDR2 SYDVKM. Trimming shortened V by 3 bases and J by 2 bases, and 6 bases separated the two germline ends. CDR3 region: CASSFDLTDTQYF. The CDR3 DNA reads as TGTGCCAGCAGTTTTGACCTCACAGATACGCAGTATTTT.

The chain employs TRBV28 and TRBJ1-4; D gene uncertain. Trimming shortened V by 3 bases and J by 10 bases, and 6 bases separated the two germline ends. This CDR3 spans 11 amino acids. Germline V gives CDR1 MDHEN, CDR2 SYDVKM. The DNA of the CDR3 is TGTGCCAGCAGTTTGGGCGGAAAACTGTTTTTT. Encoded protein: CASSLGGKLFF.

This clone was detected only a few times. The rearrangement joins TRBV28 to TRBJ2-1; 12 bases match TRBD2. There are 16 residues in the CDR3. Germline-derived CDR1 and CDR2 are MDHEN and SYDVKM. V gave up 5 bases and J gave up 5 bases; unmatched junction bases: 7. The CDR3 protein is CASSLTSGSLHNEQFF. For the CDR3, the DNA is TGTGCCAGCAGTCTGACTAGCGGGAGTCTCCACAATGAGCAGTTCTTC.

The genes are TRBV14 and TRBJ2-1; D is ambiguous. CDR3 length equals 13 residues. Trimming took off 2 bases at V and 4 bases at J, with 6 bases between the two ends. CDR1 is SGHDN, CDR2 FVKESK, per germline. DNA for the CDR3: TGTGCCAGCAGCCAATGGAGTTACAATGAGCAGTTCTTC. Amino acid sequence: CASSQWSYNEQFF. Looking up the rest from reference TRBV14 and TRBJ2-1 gives the full variable domain: EAGVTQFPSHSVIEKGQTVTLRCDPISGHDNLYWYRRVMGKEIKFLLHFVKESKQDESGMPNNRFLAERTGGTYSTLKVQPAELEDSGVYFCASSQWSYNEQFFGPGTRLTVL.

This chain's CDR3 is CASSLGRDGNQPQHF. Here the CDR3 DNA reads TGTGCCAGCTCCCTAGGCAGGGATGGCAATCAGCCCCAGCATTTT. The rearrangement uses TRBV18 and TRBJ1-5; tentative D call: TRBD1 (5 bases). This CDR3 comprises 15 residues. Trimming took 6 bases from V and 2 from J, leaving 14 bases between them. Germline V gene sequence: CDR1 KGHSH, CDR2 LQKENI.

The CDR3 spells CASSQGTPWEQYF. The CDR3 DNA is TGTGCCAGCAGCCAGGGGACGCCTTGGGAGCAGTACTTC. V and J are TRBV7-9 and TRBJ2-7, with a tentative D call TRBD1 (6 bases). The CDR3 spans 13 residues. V gave up 5 bases and J gave up 7 bases, with 15 bases separating them. Germline assignment: CDR1 SEHNR and CDR2 FQNEAQ (reference sequence).

The V and J genes are TRBV7-2 and TRBJ1-1; 7 bases match TRBD1. Germline-derived CDR1 and CDR2 are SGHTA and FQGNSA. CDR3 length: 15 residues. Unmatched junction bases numbered 6, after V lost 5 bases and J lost 0 bases. CDR3 nucleotides: TGTGCCAGCAGCACCGACAGGGCGATGAACACTGAAGCTTTCTTT. Translating it yields CASSTDRAMNTEAFF.

This rearrangement joins TRBV7-9 to TRBJ2-7; 9 bases line up with TRBD2. Germline CDR1 is SEHNR and CDR2 is FQNEAQ (reference sequence). CDR3 size: 16 residues. The ends lost 4 bases at V and 1 base at J; junction bases unmatched: 8. In DNA, the CDR3 is TGTGCCAGCAGCTCTCCCCTAGCGGGATTTTCCTACGAGCAGTACTTC. Its translation is CASSSPLAGFSYEQYF.

The V and J genes are TRBV9 and TRBJ1-2, with D maybe TRBD1 (5 bases). V was cut by 2 bases and J by 0 bases, with 11 bases left in between. The CDR3 runs 15 residues. Germline loops: CDR1 SGDLS, CDR2 YYNGEE. CDR3 loop: CASSVGAGPNYGYTF. CDR3 nucleotides: TGTGCCAGCAGCGTTGGGGCAGGCCCTAACTATGGCTACACCTTC.

V is TRBV7-8 and J is TRBJ2-1; perhaps TRBD2 as D (6 bases). The CDR3 consists of 13 residues. In germline, CDR1 is SGHVS, CDR2 FQNEAQ. Trimming stripped 1 base from V and 6 bases from J, with 7 bases between. This CDR3 reads CASSLELANEQFF. In DNA form, the CDR3 reads TGTGCCAGCAGCTTAGAACTAGCCAATGAGCAGTTCTTC.

The chain uses TRBV27 and TRBJ1-5; no clear D gene. The CDR3 has 12 amino acids. Germline-derived CDR1 and CDR2 are MNHEY and SMNVEV (reference sequence). V was cut by 6 bases and J by 9 bases, with 12 bases left in between. The CDR3 region is CASRPLRRPQHF. The CDR3 DNA reads TGTGCCAGCAGACCCCTCCGCCGGCCCCAGCATTTT.

The chain carries TRBV18 and TRBJ2-7; tentatively, D is TRBD1 (6 bases). This CDR3 is built from 14 residues. The V end lost 6 bases, the J end lost 5 bases, and 17 bases lay between the germline ends. Germline CDR1 reads KGHSH; CDR2 reads LQKENI. CDR3 nucleotides: TGTGCCAGCTCGCACCCGGGACACCCGAACGAGCAGTACTTC. This gives the protein CASSHPGHPNEQYF.

The chain carries TRBV9 and TRBJ2-2; TRBD1 agrees at 11 bases. Germline lookup yields CDR1 SGDLS and CDR2 YYNGEE. V dropped 7 bases and J dropped 3; count of bases not matched to a gene: 8. There are 16 residues in the CDR3. CDR3 sequence (DNA): TGTGCCAGCCATCGGTGGGACAGGGGGGACACCGGGGAGCTGTTTTTT. Translation gives CASHRWDRGDTGELFF. Filled out from reference TRBV9 and TRBJ2-2, the complete variable domain reads DSGVTQTPKHLITATGQRVTLRCSPRSGDLSVYWYQQSLDQGLQFLIQYYNGEERAKGNILERFSAQQFPDLHSELNLSSLELGDSALYFCASHRWDRGDTGELFFGEGSRLTVL.

The chain employs TRBV18 and TRBJ2-4; D is unresolved. V lost 5 bases to trimming and J lost 2 bases, with 13 bases between them. The CDR3 spans 15 residues. Germline V CDR1 and CDR2: KGHSH, LQKENI. The CDR3 DNA reads TGTGCCAGCTCAGCAAGCGTGACGACCAAAAACATTCAGTACTTC. It encodes CASSASVTTKNIQYF.

The gene calls are TRBV18 and TRBJ2-5; no reliable D call. This CDR3 has 13 amino acids. The V and J ends lost 4 bases and 5 bases respectively, with 11 bases between them. Per germline, CDR1 KGHSH and CDR2 LQKENI. The CDR3: CASSLGLGETQYF. The CDR3 DNA reads as TGTGCCAGCTCACTGGGGTTAGGGGAGACCCAGTACTTC.

This clone has a single count. Written as DNA, the CDR3 is TGTGCCAGCAGCTTTTCGAAGGGTAGCCTAGCCTACGAGCAGTACTTC. Encoded protein: CASSFSKGSLAYEQYF. The V gene is TRBV7-8, the J gene TRBJ2-5; D ambiguous. Judging by the DNA end, TRBJ2-7 fits better; the J call may be wrong. CDR3 length: 16 residues. The germline gives CDR1 SGHVS, CDR2 FQNEAQ.

The genes are TRBV30 and TRBJ1-2; D is undetermined. The CDR3 consists of 12 residues. Germline V gives CDR1 GTSNPN, CDR2 SVGIG (reference sequence). Trimming took off 0 bases at V and 7 bases at J, with 9 bases between the two ends. This CDR3 reads CAWSVKTSGYTF. The CDR3 DNA follows: TGTGCCTGGAGTGTAAAGACGTCTGGCTACACCTTC.

The J gene is TRBJ2-1, the V gene TRBV28; D might be TRBD2 (6 bases). CDR1 and CDR2 from the germline V gene are MDHEN and SYDVKM. V lost 3 bases and J 6 bases, leaving 18 bases between the germline ends. This CDR3 region has 16 residues. CDR3 region: CASSLGVRDWANEQFF. The CDR3 DNA is TGTGCCAGCAGTTTGGGGGTGCGGGACTGGGCCAATGAGCAGTTCTTC.

The J gene is TRBJ1-1, the V gene TRBV7-3; 9 bases are shared with TRBD1. Germline CDR1 and CDR2: SGHTA and FQGTGA. CDR3 length: 17 amino acids. Trimming cost V 6 bases and J 2 bases; bases outside gene matches: 13. CDR3 coding DNA: TGTGCCAGCAGGTCACAGGGGGCGACACGAATCAACACTGAAGCTTTCTTT. It yields the protein CASRSQGATRINTEAFF.

The chain joins TRBV4-1 to TRBJ1-1, with TRBD1 identical over 7 bases. V lost 5 bases, J lost 11 bases, and 5 bases stayed unmatched. Per the germline V gene, CDR1 is MGHRA and CDR2 is YSYEKL. This CDR3 is built from 11 residues. The CDR3 spells CASSSGQSAFF. The CDR3 DNA sequence: TGCGCCAGCAGCTCGGGACAGTCCGCTTTCTTT.

This rearrangement joins TRBV27 to TRBJ1-5, with a possible D match to TRBD1 (6 bases). The CDR3 sequence is 14 residues long. Germline assignment: CDR1 MNHEY and CDR2 SMNVEV (reference sequence). V was shortened by 6 bases and J by 1 base, with 10 bases between the two germline ends. The CDR3 loop is CASRSGQSNQPQHF. CDR3 nucleotide sequence: TGTGCCAGCAGGTCAGGACAGAGCAATCAGCCCCAGCATTTT.

The chain joins TRBV4-3 to TRBJ1-2; TRBD1 matches 7 bases. Losses at the gene ends were 1 base for V and 6 bases for J; bases not matched to a gene: 8. The CDR3 consists of 15 residues. Germline V CDR1 and CDR2: LGHNA, YSLEER. The DNA of the CDR3 is TGCGCCAGCAGCCAAGTTCTCAGGGGGTGGGATGGCTACACCTTC. It is translated as CASSQVLRGWDGYTF.

Relative to its sample, this clone is medium-sized (0.01 to 0.1%). The rearrangement joins TRBV5-1 to TRBJ2-5; D not resolved. The CDR3 length is 15 residues. Trimming stripped 3 bases from V and 5 bases from J, with 17 bases between. The V gene's germline CDR1 is SGHRS and CDR2 YFSETQ. Here the CDR3 reads CASSSTTSPRETQYF. The DNA of the CDR3 is TGCGCCAGCAGCTCGACGACCTCCCCTCGGGAGACCCAGTACTTC.

CDR3 bases: TGTGCCAGCAGCTTGAAGGGGGGCCCAGGGGATCAGCCCCAGCATTTT. Its translation: CASSLKGGPGDQPQHF. J is TRBJ1-5 and V is TRBV5-6; D is perhaps TRBD1 (6 bases). Germline lookup yields CDR1 SGHDT and CDR2 YYEEEE. V was pared by 1 base and J by 5 bases, with 16 bases between. The CDR3 runs 16 residues.

The genes are TRBV11-2 and TRBJ2-7, with TRBD2 matching 9 bases. Germline lookup yields CDR1 SGHAT and CDR2 FQNNGV. CDR3 length: 14 residues. The V gene end was trimmed by 5 bases and the J gene end by 6 bases; junction bases not matched to a gene: 8. The CDR3 sequence: CASSHGVAGVEQYF. The CDR3 bases are TGTGCCAGCAGCCACGGGGTAGCGGGAGTCGAGCAGTACTTC. The variable domain in full, with the rest retrieved from reference TRBV11-2 and TRBJ2-7, is EAGVAQSPRYKIIEKRQSVAFWCNPISGHATLYWYQQILGQGPKLLIQFQNNGVVDDSQLPKDRFSAERLKGVDSTLKIQPAKLEDSAVYLCASSHGVAGVEQYFGPGTRLTVT.

The sample holds one count of this clone. This rearrangement joins TRBV5-1 to TRBJ2-7; 8 bases align to TRBD1. The trim removed 4 bases at V and 3 bases at J, leaving 6 bases unmatched. Germline lookup yields CDR1 SGHRS and CDR2 YFSETQ. The CDR3 length is 14 residues. The CDR3 loop reads CASSPGQGIYEQYF. As DNA, the CDR3 is TGCGCCAGCAGCCCCGGACAGGGCATCTACGAGCAGTACTTC. The full variable domain, rest sourced from reference TRBV5-1 and TRBJ2-7, is KAGVTQTPRYLIKTRGQQVTLSCSPISGHRSVSWYQQTPGQGLQFLFEYFSETQRNKGNFPGRFSGRQFSNSRSEMNVSTLELGDSALYLCASSPGQGIYEQYFGPGTRLTVT.

The V and J genes are TRBV10-3 and TRBJ2-3; tentatively, D is TRBD1 (5 bases). Germline CDR1 and CDR2: ENHRY and SYGVKD. With 4 bases removed from V and 2 bases from J, the gap between germline ends came to 10 bases. The CDR3 contains 14 residues. The CDR3: CAISGGANTDTQYF. Written as DNA, the CDR3 is TGTGCCATCAGTGGTGGGGCTAACACAGATACGCAGTATTTT.

J is TRBJ2-7 and V is TRBV7-2; TRBD2 is a possible D gene (6 bases). Germline-derived CDR1 and CDR2 are SGHTA and FQGNSA. This CDR3 is built from 14 residues. V gave up 5 bases and J gave up 3 bases, with 14 bases separating them. DNA for the CDR3: TGTGCCAGCAGCACATCGGGACTGTACTACGAGCAGTACTTC. As protein: CASSTSGLYYEQYF.